This passage covers 5 T cell receptor beta chains from one sample sequenced in a study of cytomegalovirus exposure and HLA in healthy donors (dated 2017 in TCRdb). Libraries came from the immunoSEQ multiplex PCR assay. For the multiplex PCR, a mixture combining 60 forward primers for TCR Vbeta segments and 13 reverse primers for TCR Jbeta segments was used. TCRdb re-hosts the immuneACCESS table, in-frame sequences only. Its copies lack some clones; in the studies checked, an unresolved V gene accounts for under half of them, and the cause for the rest is not known. The sample records about 78,000 clones, approximately 80% of which are singletons. The ten top clones hold about 32% of the sample. The specimen was PBMCs. The source is a man in his forties or fifties in good health and CMV-seropositive.

The chain uses TRBV19 and TRBJ2-5; maybe TRBD2 (6 bases). Trimming shortened V by 4 bases and J by 1 base, and 13 bases separated the two germline ends. CDR1 and CDR2 from the germline V gene are LNHDA and SQIVND (reference sequence). The CDR3 spans 15 residues. CDR3: CASSTGGAAQETQYF. CDR3 sequence (DNA): TGTGCCAGTAGTACCGGAGGGGCCGCCCAAGAGACCCAGTACTTC. Full variable domain (outside the CDR3, taken from reference TRBV19 and TRBJ2-5): DGGITQSPKYLFRKEGQNVTLSCEQNLNHDAMYWYRQDPGQGLRLIYYSQIVNDFQKGDIAEGYSVSREKKESFPLTVTSAQKNPTAFYLCASSTGGAAQETQYFGPGTRLLVL.

The chain is built from TRBV5-6 and TRBJ2-3; weak D call: TRBD2 (6 bases). Trimming shortened V by 5 bases and J by 0 bases, and 16 bases separated the two germline ends. The length of the CDR3 is 16 residues. Per germline, CDR1 SGHDT and CDR2 YYEEEE. As DNA, the CDR3 is TGTGCCAGCAGGTTACTCCCGGGACTCAGCACAGATACGCAGTATTTT. Its protein product is CASRLLPGLSTDTQYF. Variable domain in full (rest from reference TRBV5-6 and TRBJ2-3): DAGVTQSPTHLIKTRGQQVTLRCSPKSGHDTVSWYQQALGQGPQFIFQYYEEEERQRGNFPDRFSGHQFPNYSSELNVNALLLGDSALYLCASRLLPGLSTDTQYFGPGTRLTVL.

This rearrangement joins TRBV6-1 to TRBJ2-7; TRBD2 agrees at 12 bases. The germline gives CDR1 MNHNS, CDR2 SASEGT. This CDR3 has 14 residues. Trimming took 6 bases from V and 3 from J; bases not matched to a gene: 3. As DNA, the CDR3 is TGTGCCAGCAGGAAGACTAGCGGGAGCTACGAGCAGTACTTC. Translated, it gives CASRKTSGSYEQYF.

The J gene is TRBJ2-1, the V gene TRBV5-1; 9 nucleotides align to TRBD2. This CDR3 region has 18 residues. V shed 0 bases, J shed 9 bases, and the junction held 16 bases outside the gene matches. Germline loops: CDR1 SGHRS, CDR2 YFSETQ. The CDR3 DNA reads TGCGCCAGCAGCTTGGCCGGGATTACTAGCGGGCTTATGGGTGAGCAGTTCTTC. Translated, it gives CASSLAGITSGLMGEQFF. Based on the CDR3 plus reference TRBV5-1 and TRBJ2-1, the full variable domain is KAGVTQTPRYLIKTRGQQVTLSCSPISGHRSVSWYQQTPGQGLQFLFEYFSETQRNKGNFPGRFSGRQFSNSRSEMNVSTLELGDSALYLCASSLAGITSGLMGEQFFGPGTRLTVL.

The J gene is TRBJ2-5, the V gene TRBV7-2, with unresolved D. The assigned J gene may be wrong: the sequence end matches TRBJ2-7 better. The CDR3 length is 15 residues. Germline V CDR1 and CDR2: SGHTA, FQGNSA. The CDR3 spells CASSSPDWSSYEQYF. DNA for the CDR3: TGTGCCAGCAGCTCCCCTGACTGGAGCTCCTACGAGCAGTACTTC.